This T cell receptor (beta chain) appears in the sequencing data of a study of CD4 T cells in relation to SARS-CoV-2 and coronaviruses. The CDR3 contains 14 residues. From germline, CDR1 is MNHNS and CDR2 SASEGT. V trimming: 1 base; J trimming: 7 bases; junction bases outside the gene matches: 5. CD4 enrichment then naive enrichment separated naive from memory CD4+ cells. Uncultured naive and memory CD4+ T cells supplied DNA for deep TCR-beta sequencing. The repertoire was sequenced with immunoSEQ multiplex PCR; TCRdb's copy has only in-frame clones and lacks some. Of about 56,000 clones detected, around 90% appear once; the ten largest clones hold approximately 0.37%.

Sequencing was carried out using naive CD4+ T cells from PBMCs. Subset here: naive CD4+ T cells isolated by negative enrichment. This receptor was identified in an adult with COVID-19. This chain uses TRBV6-1 with TRBJ1-2; 8 bases align to TRBD1. The CDR3 region has the DNA TGTGCCAGCAGTGAAGGGACAGGGTACTTTGGCTACACCTTC. Protein sequence: CASSEGTGYFGYTF.